Listed here are 8 T cell receptor beta chains from one sample, sequenced in a study of cytomegalovirus exposure and HLA in healthy donors. Generated by immunoSEQ multiplex PCR, the TCRdb table keeps only in-frame clones and is missing some. The data show under 200,000 clones, more than 80% seen once. Source material: PBMCs. These receptors were collected from a woman aged 18 to 35 in good health and CMV-seropositive.

The rearrangement joins TRBV30 to TRBJ1-4; TRBD1 agrees at 8 bases. There are 13 residues in the CDR3. J gave up 5 bases and V 5 bases, and 4 bases lay outside the gene matches. Germline V gives CDR1 GTSNPN, CDR2 SVGIG (reference sequence). The CDR3 nucleotides read TGTGCCTGGGCCGGGACAGGAAATGAAAAACTGTTTTTT. It yields the protein CAWAGTGNEKLFF. Based on the CDR3 plus reference TRBV30 and TRBJ1-4, the full variable domain is SQTIHQWPATLVQPVGSPLSLECTVEGTSNPNLYWYRQAAGRGLQLLFYSVGIGQISSEVPQNLSASRPQDRQFILSSKKLLLSDSGFYLCAWAGTGNEKLFFGSGTQLSVL.

This chain connects TRBV7-6 to TRBJ1-1; a possible D gene is TRBD1 (5 bases). This CDR3 comprises 13 residues. V was pared by 5 bases and J by 5 bases, with 12 bases between. Per the germline V gene, CDR1 is SGHVS and CDR2 is FNYEAQ. CDR3 protein: CASSKGGVTEAFF. The CDR3 region has the DNA TGTGCCAGCAGCAAAGGAGGGGTAACTGAAGCTTTCTTT.

This chain uses TRBV6-5 with TRBJ1-1, with 7 bases that match TRBD1. CDR3 length equals 14 residues. Germline CDR1 is MNHEY and CDR2 is SVGAGI. After removal of 5 bases from V and 5 bases from J, the junction contained 8 bases not matched to a gene. As DNA, the CDR3 is TGTGCCAGCAGTCCACAGGGGCGACGTACTGAAGCTTTCTTT. This translates into CASSPQGRRTEAFF.

The chain joins TRBV7-2 to TRBJ2-7; D perhaps matches TRBD1 (6 bases). The CDR3 is made up of 13 amino acids. V lost 5 bases, J lost 0 bases, and 8 bases lay in between. The germline V gene encodes CDR1 SGHTA and CDR2 FQGNSA. CDR3 in amino acids: CASSDRSSYEQYF. The CDR3 DNA reads as TGTGCCAGCAGCGACAGGAGCTCCTACGAGCAGTACTTC.

DNA for the CDR3: TGTGCCAGCGGATCGACTGGGACAGGCAACACCGGGGAGCTGTTTTTT. This translates into CASGSTGTGNTGELFF. This rearrangement joins TRBV5-4 to TRBJ2-2, with 8 bases identical to TRBD1. CDR1 and CDR2 (germline): SGHNT, YYREEE (reference sequence). V trimming: 7 bases; J trimming: 2 bases; junction bases outside the gene matches: 10. The length of the CDR3 is 16 residues.

This clone was detected only once. V gene TRBV13 combines with J gene TRBJ2-1; no definite D call. Per germline, CDR1 PRHDT and CDR2 FYEKMQ (reference sequence). The CDR3 has 15 amino acids. Trimming removed 6 bases from V and 4 bases from J, with 16 bases in between. The CDR3 protein is CASRHSGSFYNEQFF. CDR3 sequence (DNA): TGTGCCAGCAGACACTCCGGGTCCTTTTACAATGAGCAGTTCTTC.

The rearrangement links TRBV30 to TRBJ1-5; D gene ambiguous. The CDR3 consists of 13 residues. The germline V gene has CDR1 GTSNPN and CDR2 SVGIG (reference sequence). V was pared by 2 bases and J by 6 bases, with 11 bases between. The CDR3 DNA is TGTGCCTGGAGTTTTGAGAATTCTCAGCCCCAGCATTTT. Residues: CAWSFENSQPQHF. The full variable domain, completed using reference TRBV30 and TRBJ1-5, is SQTIHQWPATLVQPVGSPLSLECTVEGTSNPNLYWYRQAAGRGLQLLFYSVGIGQISSEVPQNLSASRPQDRQFILSSKKLLLSDSGFYLCAWSFENSQPQHFGDGTRLSIL.

This clone was seen a single time. The chain carries TRBV29-1 and TRBJ1-2, with 7 positions matching TRBD1. This CDR3 is built from 13 residues. Germline V gene lookup returns CDR1 SQVTM and CDR2 ANQGSEA. With 4 bases clipped from V and 7 bases from J, the junction kept 9 bases outside the gene matches. Here the CDR3 DNA reads TGCAGCGTTGTGGACAGGTCCGATGGTGGCTACACCTTC. Amino acids: CSVVDRSDGGYTF.